The entry below gives a single TCR beta chain sequence along with its context. Sequencing templates came from extracted RNA that was reverse transcribed into cDNA. Sequenced by immunoSEQ multiplex PCR; TCRdb stores in-frame clones only, minus some. The sample lists approximately 160,000 clones, approximately 62% seen once, with 12% to 15% in the top ten. These data originate in a study of CD8+ T cells in alopecia areata. This sample's treatment: oral pan-JAK inhibitor, 5-10 mg twice daily. Germline loops: CDR1 SGHNT, CDR2 YYREEE (reference sequence). V shed 6 bases, J shed 2 bases, and the junction held 12 bases outside the gene matches. The CDR3 totals 16 residues.

This sequence joins TRBV5-4 and TRBJ1-1; TRBD1 matches at 8 bases. Here the sequenced sample was CD4+ T cells sorted from blood, taken at week 24, from a patient treated with tofacitinib. The receptor's source is a human donor with alopecia areata. CDR3 sequence (DNA): TGTGCCAGCAATAATAGGCAGGGGGCTTTTAACACTGAAGCTTTCTTT. This translates into CASNNRQGAFNTEAFF.